The rows below give T cell receptor beta chains drawn from one sample of a study of human T cells and chemical hapten exposure. TCRdb ran MiXCR on the RACE reads and lists one entry per CDR3 protein. This table has some 71,000 distinct CDR3 sequences, 9% to 12% appearing once. This material consisted of whole blood, taken in connection with sensitization to the hapten diphenylcyclopropenone (DPC). These receptors were collected from a woman between 50 and 59 years old with alopecia areata. Some clones in this sample may be carry-over from other donors' samples. CDR3s include the opening cysteine and the closing phenylalanine or tryptophan. Each record gives: J gene, clone size, D gene, V gene, CDR3 protein, CDR3 DNA. The D gene is left open where the match is weak. Not all rows give a size; the values are once, few, many and, for expanded clones, a class.

j_call: TRBJ2-3
clone_size: .
d_call: .
v_call: TRBV12-3/TRBV12-4
cdr3_aa: CASSPDRDTSTDTQYF
cdr3_nt: TGTGCCAGCAGTCCAGACCGAGATACTAGCACAGATACGCAGTATTTT

j_call: TRBJ2-7
clone_size: many
d_call: TRBD2
v_call: TRBV7-2
cdr3_aa: CASSSNTPGLAGGGRASYEQYF
cdr3_nt: TGTGCCAGCAGCTCTAACACGCCCGGACTAGCGGGAGGGGGACGTGCCTCCTACGAGCAGTACTTC

j_call: TRBJ2-5
clone_size: .
d_call: TRBD2
v_call: TRBV19
cdr3_aa: CASKKRETHETQYF
cdr3_nt: TGTGCCAGTAAGAAGCGGGAGACACACGAGACCCAGTACTTC

j_call: TRBJ1-5
clone_size: many
d_call: .
v_call: TRBV19
cdr3_aa: CASSGDFRSNQPQHF
cdr3_nt: TGTGCCAGTAGTGGCGACTTCCGTAGCAATCAGCCCCAGCATTTT

j_call: TRBJ2-7
clone_size: many
d_call: .
v_call: TRBV5-8
cdr3_aa: CASSRTGDTVREREGEEQYF
cdr3_nt: TGTGCCAGCAGCAGGACAGGGGACACCGTCCGGGAGCGGGAGGGGGAAGAGCAGTACTTC

j_call: TRBJ2-7
clone_size: few
d_call: .
v_call: TRBV2
cdr3_aa: CAARGMTYEQYF
cdr3_nt: TGTGCCGCACGGGGGATGACCTACGAGCAGTACTTC

j_call: TRBJ1-1
clone_size: many
d_call: .
v_call: TRBV7-9
cdr3_aa: CASSFPGGGTEAFF
cdr3_nt: TGTGCCAGCAGCTTCCCGGGCGGTGGGACTGAAGCTTTCTTT

j_call: TRBJ2-5
clone_size: .
d_call: TRBD2
v_call: TRBV5-1
cdr3_aa: CASSSGLAGETQYF
cdr3_nt: TGCGCCAGCAGCTCCGGACTAGCGGGAGAGACCCAGTACTTC

j_call: TRBJ2-1
clone_size: many
d_call: .
v_call: TRBV20-1
cdr3_aa: CSTSAETYNEQFF
cdr3_nt: TGCAGTACCTCAGCGGAAACCTACAATGAGCAGTTCTTC

j_call: TRBJ2-1
clone_size: many
d_call: .
v_call: TRBV6-6
cdr3_aa: CASSYPYNEQFF
cdr3_nt: TGTGCCAGCAGTTACCCCTACAATGAGCAGTTCTTC